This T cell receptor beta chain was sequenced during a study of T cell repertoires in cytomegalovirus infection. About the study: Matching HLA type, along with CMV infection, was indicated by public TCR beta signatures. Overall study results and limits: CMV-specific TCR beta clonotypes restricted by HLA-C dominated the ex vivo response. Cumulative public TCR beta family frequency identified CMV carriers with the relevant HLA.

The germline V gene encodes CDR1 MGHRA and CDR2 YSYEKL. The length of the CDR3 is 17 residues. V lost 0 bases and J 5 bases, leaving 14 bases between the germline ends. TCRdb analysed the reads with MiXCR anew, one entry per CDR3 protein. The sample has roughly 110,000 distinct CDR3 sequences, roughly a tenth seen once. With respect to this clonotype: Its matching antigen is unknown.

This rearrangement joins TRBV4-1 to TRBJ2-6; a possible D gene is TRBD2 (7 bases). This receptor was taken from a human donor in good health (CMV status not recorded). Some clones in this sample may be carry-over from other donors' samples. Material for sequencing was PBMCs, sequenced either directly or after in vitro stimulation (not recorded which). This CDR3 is CASSQESGGLWANVLTF. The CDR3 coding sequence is TGCGCCAGCAGCCAAGAATCCGGGGGGCTATGGGCCAACGTCCTGACTTTC.